This T cell receptor (beta chain) derives from a study of PD-1 blockade in mismatch repair-deficient tumors. Broader study findings: Tumor-resident clones, often absent from pretreatment blood, expanded after pembrolizumab and then contracted.

On this clone: Its antigen is not known.

All patients were mismatch repair deficient, assessed by either PCR or immunohistochemistry. V lost 0 bases, J lost 3 bases, and 4 bases stayed unmatched. Per germline, CDR1 SGHRS and CDR2 YFSETQ. The CDR3 is 15 amino acids. Measured with immunoSEQ multiplex PCR; TCRdb has only the in-frame clones, and not every one. Here the sample spans tens of thousands of clones, 65% to 85% being singletons. This TCR derives from an adult with mismatch repair-deficient cancer. The gene calls are TRBV5-1 and TRBJ2-5, with TRBD1 identical over 8 bases. This specimen consisted of peripheral blood, obtained 44 weeks after starting pembrolizumab. CDR3 nucleotide sequence: TGCGCCAGCAGCTTGGACAGGGGGTTCAAAGAGACCCAGTACTTC. It translates to CASSLDRGFKETQYF.